A selection of T cell receptor beta chains follows, all from one sample in a study of blood T cells in healthy people across ages. TCRdb analysed the 5' RACE reads with MiXCR anew, one entry per CDR3 protein. The top ten clones hold over 20% of a sample with around 900,000 distinct CDR3 sequences, just over 50% of them seen once. The sample taken for sequencing was blood. These receptors came from a woman between 55 and 75 years old in good health. Both conserved end residues are part of each CDR3. The D gene is left open where the match is weak. Clone size is not always given. Where it is, it says once, few, many or a class for expanded clones.

TRBD1,TRBJ1-2,-,TRBV29-1,CSARDRLYGYTF,TGCAGCGCCCGGGACAGGCTCTATGGCTACACCTTC
-,TRBJ2-4,-,TRBV20-1,CSAREFGKNIQYF,TGCAGTGCTAGGGAGTTCGGCAAAAACATTCAGTACTTC
-,TRBJ1-2,few,TRBV4-1,CASSQQGTGYTF,TGCGCCAGCAGCCAGCAGGGAACGGGCTACACCTTC
-,TRBJ1-1,-,TRBV2,CASSESGDSKAFF,TGTGCCAGCAGTGAATCGGGCGACTCCAAAGCTTTCTTT
-,TRBJ2-1,-,TRBV20-1,CSARDRGGNYNEQFF,TGCAGTGCTAGAGATAGGGGCGGGAATTACAATGAGCAGTTCTTC
-,TRBJ1-2,once,TRBV21-1,CASSGSGTGLNENGYTF,TGTGCCAGCAGCGGATCCGGGACAGGGCTCAACGAGAATGGCTACACCTTC
TRBD1,TRBJ2-3,-,TRBV6-6,CASRYQGQGLDTQYF,TGTGCCAGCAGGTACCAGGGACAGGGGTTAGATACGCAGTATTTT
-,TRBJ2-1,-,TRBV2,CASSPSLKDNEQFF,TGTGCCAGCAGTCCTTCCCTGAAGGACAATGAGCAGTTCTTC
TRBD2,TRBJ2-7,-,TRBV27,CASRLAGLDNEQYF,TGTGCCAGCAGACTAGCGGGACTAGACAACGAGCAGTACTTC
-,TRBJ2-1,-,TRBV6-2/TRBV6-3,CASKRNRGRHNERYF,TGTGCCAGCAAGAGAAACAGAGGAAGGCACAATGAGCGGTACTTC
-,TRBJ2-5,-,TRBV20-1,CSASKGENQETQYF,TGCAGTGCTAGTAAGGGTGAGAATCAAGAGACCCAGTACTTC
-,TRBJ2-7,few,TRBV20-1,CSASSRLGDEQYF,TGCAGTGCTAGCTCCAGACTAGGGGACGAGCAGTACTTC
TRBD1,TRBJ2-7,once,TRBV6-2/TRBV6-3,CASSYSKDRVDYEQYF,TGTGCCAGCAGTTACTCGAAAGACAGGGTAGACTACGAGCAGTACTTC
-,TRBJ2-3,-,TRBV28,CASSFPQERYEDTQYF,TGTGCCAGCAGTTTTCCCCAGGAGAGGTATGAAGATACGCAGTATTTT
-,TRBJ2-1,-,TRBV2,CASKQISCNEQFF,TGTGCCAGCAAGCAGATCTCCTGCAATGAGCAGTTCTTC
-,TRBJ2-7,-,TRBV5-6,CASGLRGGYEQYF,TGTGCCAGCGGTCTTCGGGGCGGGTACGAGCAGTACTTC
-,TRBJ2-4,few,TRBV4-3,CASSHRQGLNEIQYF,TGCGCCAGCAGCCACCGCCAGGGACTCAATGAGATTCAGTACTTC
-,TRBJ1-1,-,TRBV6-5,CASSYSTDSYGVNTEAFF,TGTGCCAGCAGTTACTCTACGGACAGCTATGGGGTGAACACTGAAGCTTTCTTT
-,TRBJ2-2,-,TRBV7-6,CASSPQPHTGELFF,TGTGCCAGCAGCCCTCAGCCCCACACCGGGGAGCTGTTTTTT
TRBD2,TRBJ2-3,many,TRBV4-1,CASSQDGAGGGADTQYF,TGCGCCAGCAGCCAAGACGGTGCGGGAGGCGGCGCAGATACGCAGTATTTT
TRBD2,TRBJ2-7,-,TRBV29-1,CSVFISGRPPEQYF,TGCAGCGTTTTCATAAGCGGGAGGCCTCCCGAGCAGTACTTC
-,TRBJ2-3,-,TRBV10-3,CAISESQVTDTQYF,TGTGCCATCAGTGAGTCACAGGTCACAGATACGCAGTATTTT
-,TRBJ1-5,-,TRBV6-5,CASSLDWDQPQHF,TGTGCCAGCAGTTTAGATTGGGATCAGCCCCAGCATTTT
-,TRBJ2-6,-,TRBV5-1,CASSLARQAGANVLTF,TGCGCCAGCAGCTTGGCCCGGCAGGCTGGGGCCAACGTCCTGACTTTC
TRBD2,TRBJ2-3,-,TRBV15,CATSRAPTAGGSTDTQYF,TGTGCCACCAGCAGAGCTCCGACAGCGGGAGGGAGCACAGATACGCAGTATTTT
TRBD2,TRBJ2-1,many,TRBV29-1,CSVEGSSGRNNEQFF,TGCAGCGTTGAGGGAAGTAGCGGGAGGAACAATGAGCAGTTCTTC
-,TRBJ2-5,-,TRBV12-3/TRBV12-4,CASSGGAFKETQYF,TGTGCCAGCAGTGGGGGGGCTTTCAAAGAGACCCAGTACTTC
-,TRBJ2-5,-,TRBV7-2,CASSPPMTGGGTQYF,TGTGCCAGCAGCCCACCCATGACAGGCGGCGGGACCCAGTACTTC
-,TRBJ2-4,few,TRBV9,CASSQSPAKNIQYF,TGTGCCAGCAGCCAGTCGCCAGCCAAAAACATTCAGTACTTC
TRBD2,TRBJ2-1,once,TRBV27,CASSSLAEGRNEQFF,TGTGCCAGCAGTTCTCTAGCGGAAGGACGGAATGAGCAGTTCTTC
-,TRBJ2-5,few,TRBV15,CATSRGIRETQYF,TGTGCCACCAGCAGAGGTATTAGGGAGACCCAGTACTTC
-,TRBJ2-3,-,TRBV28,CASSSGYWDTQYF,TGTGCCAGCAGCTCGGGATATTGGGATACGCAGTATTTT
-,TRBJ2-7,-,TRBV27,CASSRGGFHEQYF,TGTGCCAGCAGTCGTGGGGGTTTCCACGAGCAGTACTTC
-,TRBJ2-3,-,TRBV20-1,CSAYLQQRLLLGTDTQYF,TGCAGTGCTTACCTACAGCAGAGGCTACTGCTCGGCACAGATACGCAGTATTTT
-,TRBJ1-2,-,TRBV20-1,CSADRRGNGYTF,TGCAGTGCGGACAGACGGGGGAATGGCTACACCTTC
-,TRBJ2-3,-,TRBV30,CAWRPTGPDTQYF,TGTGCCTGGAGGCCAACTGGTCCAGATACGCAGTATTTT
-,TRBJ2-7,-,TRBV13,CASSLGLGVTYNEQYF,TGTGCCAGCAGCTTAGGGCTAGGGGTAACCTACAATGAGCAGTACTTC
-,TRBJ2-5,few,TRBV29-1,CSVGYGLGQETQYF,TGCAGCGTTGGATACGGACTGGGACAAGAGACCCAGTACTTC
-,TRBJ2-7,-,TRBV12-3/TRBV12-4,CASSFRNAGSYEQYF,TGTGCCAGCAGTTTTCGTAATGCCGGATCCTACGAGCAGTACTTC
-,TRBJ2-5,few,TRBV28,CASSLRFIYQETQYF,TGTGCCAGCAGTTTACGGTTTATCTACCAAGAGACCCAGTACTTC
TRBD1,TRBJ2-1,-,TRBV15,CATSSRTGGSNEQFF,TGTGCCACCAGCTCGCGGACAGGGGGTAGTAATGAGCAGTTCTTC
-,TRBJ2-7,few,TRBV12-3/TRBV12-4,CASRNPNRYEQYF,TGTGCCAGCAGGAACCCTAACCGGTACGAGCAGTACTTC
-,TRBJ2-1,few,TRBV7-2,CASTTLNNEQFF,TGTGCCAGCACTACTTTAAACAATGAGCAGTTCTTC
TRBD1,TRBJ1-2,-,TRBV27,CASSFGRGGYGYTF,TGTGCCAGCAGTTTCGGCAGGGGGGGGTATGGCTACACCTTC
-,TRBJ1-4,-,TRBV28,CASRAVGPNEKLFF,TGTGCCAGCAGAGCTGTGGGTCCTAATGAAAAACTGTTTTTT
-,TRBJ2-6,-,TRBV7-2,CASSLPREANVLTF,TGTGCCAGCAGCTTACCGAGGGAGGCCAACGTCCTGACTTTC
-,TRBJ1-4,-,TRBV20-1,CSARRGASNEKLFF,TGCAGTGCTAGACGGGGGGCGTCTAATGAAAAACTGTTTTTT
-,TRBJ2-1,-,TRBV11-3,CASSYNYEQFF,TGTGCCAGCAGTTATAATTACGAGCAGTTCTTC